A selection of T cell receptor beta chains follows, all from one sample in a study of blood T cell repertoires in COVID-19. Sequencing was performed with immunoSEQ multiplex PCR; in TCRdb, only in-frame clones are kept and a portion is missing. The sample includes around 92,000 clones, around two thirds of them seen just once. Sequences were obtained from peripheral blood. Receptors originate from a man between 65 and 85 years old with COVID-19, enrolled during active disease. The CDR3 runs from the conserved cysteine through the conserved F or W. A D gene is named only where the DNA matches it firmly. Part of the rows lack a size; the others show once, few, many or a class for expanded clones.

CDR3nt: TGTGCCAGTAGTAGAACTAGCGGGAGTTGGTTGCCCTACGAGCAGTACTTC
CDR3aa: CASSRTSGSWLPYEQYF
v_gene: TRBV19
j_gene: TRBJ2-7
abundance: .
d_gene: TRBD2

CDR3nt: TGTGCCAGCAGCCCGAGGACAGGACAAGGGGAAAAACTGTTTTTT
CDR3aa: CASSPRTGQGEKLFF
v_gene: TRBV7-2
j_gene: TRBJ1-4
abundance: .
d_gene: TRBD1

CDR3nt: TGTGCCACCAGCGGCGGGACAGGGAGCCACACTGAAGCTTTCTTT
CDR3aa: CATSGGTGSHTEAFF
v_gene: TRBV15
j_gene: TRBJ1-1
abundance: .
d_gene: TRBD1

CDR3nt: TGTGCCAGCAGCCTGGGCAGTCCCCCGAATCAGCCCCAGCATTTT
CDR3aa: CASSLGSPPNQPQHF
v_gene: TRBV4-2
j_gene: TRBJ1-5
abundance: .
d_gene: .

CDR3nt: TGTGCCAGCAGCTTACTAGCGGGGTTCCAAGAGACCCAGTACTTC
CDR3aa: CASSLLAGFQETQYF
v_gene: TRBV7-2
j_gene: TRBJ2-5
abundance: .
d_gene: TRBD2

CDR3nt: TGTGCCAGCAGCGCGGACAGCCGACAAGAGACCCAGTACTTC
CDR3aa: CASSADSRQETQYF
v_gene: TRBV9
j_gene: TRBJ2-5
abundance: few
d_gene: .

CDR3nt: TGTGCCAGCACCGTAGCGGGAGTATATGGAGATACGCAGTATTTT
CDR3aa: CASTVAGVYGDTQYF
v_gene: TRBV28
j_gene: TRBJ2-3
abundance: .
d_gene: TRBD2

CDR3nt: TGTGCCAGCAGCTTTAGCGGGAGGAGGGACACCGGGGAGCTGTTTTTT
CDR3aa: CASSFSGRRDTGELFF
v_gene: TRBV5-6
j_gene: TRBJ2-2
abundance: .
d_gene: TRBD2

CDR3nt: TGTGCCACCAGCAGAAAGACAGGGGGTGGTCAGCCCCAGCATTTT
CDR3aa: CATSRKTGGGQPQHF
v_gene: TRBV15
j_gene: TRBJ1-5
abundance: .
d_gene: TRBD1

CDR3nt: TGTGCCAGCAGCGTGACAGGGGGCATCTATGGCTACACCTTC
CDR3aa: CASSVTGGIYGYTF
v_gene: TRBV3-1/TRBV3-2
j_gene: TRBJ1-2
abundance: few
d_gene: TRBD1

CDR3nt: TGCGCCAGCCGGGTAACAGGGTCTGACGGGGAGCTGTTTTTT
CDR3aa: CASRVTGSDGELFF
v_gene: TRBV5-1
j_gene: TRBJ2-2
abundance: few
d_gene: .

CDR3nt: TGTGCCAGCAGGGGACAGGGGTTAAACTATGGCTACACCTTC
CDR3aa: CASRGQGLNYGYTF
v_gene: TRBV28
j_gene: TRBJ1-2
abundance: .
d_gene: TRBD1

CDR3nt: TGTGCCAGCAGGGGGTTTGGGGCGGGGTACGAGCAGTACTTC
CDR3aa: CASRGFGAGYEQYF
v_gene: TRBV6-5
j_gene: TRBJ2-7
abundance: once
d_gene: .